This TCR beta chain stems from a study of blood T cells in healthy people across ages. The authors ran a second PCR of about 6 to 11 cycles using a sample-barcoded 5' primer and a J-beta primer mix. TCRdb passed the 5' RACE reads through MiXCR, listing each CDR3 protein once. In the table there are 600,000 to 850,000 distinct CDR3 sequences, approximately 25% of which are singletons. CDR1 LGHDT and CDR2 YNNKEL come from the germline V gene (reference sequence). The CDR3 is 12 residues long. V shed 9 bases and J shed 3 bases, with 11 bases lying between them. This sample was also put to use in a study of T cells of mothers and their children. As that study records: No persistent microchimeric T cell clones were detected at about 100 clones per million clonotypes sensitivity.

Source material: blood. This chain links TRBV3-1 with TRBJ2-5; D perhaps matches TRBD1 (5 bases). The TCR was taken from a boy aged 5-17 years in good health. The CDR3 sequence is CARTRQKETQYF. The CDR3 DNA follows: TGTGCCAGAACACGACAGAAAGAGACCCAGTACTTC.